A single sample gave rise to the 15 T cell receptor beta chains below, sequenced in a study of shared clonotypes between healthy human individuals. Repertoires were generated with immunoSEQ multiplex PCR, while TCRdb's copy carries only in-frame clones and drops some. Of around 990,000 clones listed, approximately 77% were seen once; the top ten hold 0.85% to 1%. The material sequenced was memory CD4+ T cells from PBMCs. The subset is: CD45RA-negative fraction. The receptors stem from a man younger than 35 in good health. Some clones in this sample may be carry-over from other donors' samples.

This rearrangement joins TRBV29-1 to TRBJ2-7; 8 nucleotides match TRBD2. The V segment lost 7 bases and the J segment 7 bases; nucleotides outside the gene matches: 9. The V gene's germline CDR1 is SQVTM and CDR2 ANQGSEA. The CDR3 covers 12 residues. The CDR3 loop is CSGGAGGREQYF. The CDR3 nucleotides read TGCAGCGGCGGGGCGGGAGGAAGGGAGCAGTACTTC.

V is TRBV18 and J is TRBJ2-5, with 9 bases identical to TRBD1. V was clipped by 1 base and J by 5 bases; unmatched bases: 8. From germline, CDR1 is KGHSH and CDR2 LQKENI. The CDR3 is 16 residues long. The CDR3 DNA sequence: TGTGCCAGCTCACCACTGTTTGGTGACAGGGGGGAGACCCAGTACTTC. Encoded protein: CASSPLFGDRGETQYF. Complete variable domain (other parts from reference TRBV18 and TRBJ2-5): NAGVMQNPRHLVRRRGQEARLRCSPMKGHSHVYWYRQLPEEGLKFMVYLQKENIIDESGMPKERFSAEFPKEGPSILRIQQVVRGDSAAYFCASSPLFGDRGETQYFGPGTRLLVL.

Remarks on this clone: Within the sample, other DNA sequences also encode this same CDR3. The rearrangement uses TRBV2 and TRBJ2-3; no definite D call. Trimming shortened V by 0 bases and J by 6 bases, and 4 bases separated the two germline ends. The CDR3 loop spans 12 amino acids. The germline CDR1 and CDR2 sequences are SNHLY and FYNNEI. CDR3 region: CASSEARDTQYF. CDR3 in DNA: TGTGCCAGCAGTGAAGCGAGGGATACGCAGTATTTT.

This clone appeared a single time. The rearrangement links TRBV5-4 to TRBJ2-1, with a tentative D call TRBD2 (6 bases). The V end lost 4 bases, the J end lost 6 bases, and 14 bases lay between the germline ends. Germline V gene sequence: CDR1 SGHNT, CDR2 YYREEE (reference sequence). This CDR3 contains 14 residues. Here the CDR3 DNA reads TGTGCCAGCAGCCCGGGACTGGGAAGCAATGAGCAGTTCTTC. Protein product: CASSPGLGSNEQFF.

The chain recombines TRBV5-1 with TRBJ1-1; D is uncertain. Trimming took 2 bases from V and 5 from J, leaving 10 bases between them. This CDR3 comprises 13 residues. Germline V gives CDR1 SGHRS, CDR2 YFSETQ. The DNA for the CDR3 is TGCGCCAGCAGCTTCGAGACGAGGACTGAAGCTTTCTTT. Translating gives CASSFETRTEAFF.

The sample holds one count of this clone. This chain connects TRBV6-5 to TRBJ2-5; the D gene is possibly TRBD2 (7 bases). The CDR3 sequence is 14 residues long. Germline V gene sequence: CDR1 MNHEY, CDR2 SVGAGI. The V end lost 0 bases, the J end lost 9 bases, and 14 bases lay between the germline ends. The CDR3 is CASSYSWEGGPQYF. DNA of the CDR3: TGTGCCAGCAGTTACTCGTGGGAGGGGGGTCCCCAGTACTTC.

The rearrangement links TRBV7-2 to TRBJ2-7, with D possibly TRBD1 on 6 matching bases. V lost 1 base, J lost 3 bases, and 13 bases lay in between. In germline, CDR1 is SGHTA, CDR2 FQGNSA. The length of the CDR3 is 15 residues. This chain's CDR3 is CASSLGAGENYEQYF. The CDR3 nucleotides are TGTGCCAGCAGCTTAGGGGCAGGGGAAAACTACGAGCAGTACTTC.

DNA for the CDR3: TGTGCCAGTAGTCCCTACGGGACGGAGGCTTTTTCTGGCTACACCTTC. This gives the protein CASSPYGTEAFSGYTF. The gene calls are TRBV19 and TRBJ1-2, with D perhaps matching TRBD1 (5 bases). This CDR3 spans 16 amino acids. Germline values: CDR1 LNHDA, CDR2 SQIVND (reference sequence). Between the trimmed V and J ends, which lost 5 bases and 7 bases, there was a span of 23 bases.

The chain carries TRBV2 and TRBJ1-2; tentative D call: TRBD1 (5 bases). CDR1 is SNHLY and CDR2 is FYNNEI in the germline V gene. With 4 bases removed from V and 7 bases from J, the gap between germline ends came to 16 bases. The CDR3 consists of 14 residues. The CDR3 coding sequence is TGTGCCAGCAGTGCTGGGGCAGCTCGCGGTGGCTACACCTTC. The encoded protein is CASSAGAARGGYTF.

V usage is TRBV7-3 and J usage is TRBJ2-1; 14 bases align to TRBD2. Germline CDR1 SGHTA, CDR2 FQGTGA. The CDR3 consists of 16 residues. Trimming removed 2 bases from V and 10 bases from J; junction bases left unmatched: 7. The CDR3 sequence: CASSLEGTSGRYEQFF. CDR3 bases: TGTGCCAGCAGCTTAGAGGGGACTAGCGGGAGATACGAGCAGTTCTTC.

The sample holds one count of this clone. A much larger clone differs from this one at a single base, so this may be a read error. This chain connects TRBV2 to TRBJ2-3; TRBD2 matches at 13 bases. CDR3 length: 14 amino acids. The junction had 0 bases not matched to a gene; V was cut back by 4 bases and J by 5 bases. Germline V gene lookup returns CDR1 SNHLY and CDR2 FYNNEI. The CDR3 protein is CASSGLAGGDTQYF. CDR3 sequence (DNA): TGTGCCAGCAGTGGACTAGCGGGAGGAGATACGCAGTATTTT.

This clone was detected only a few times. V gene TRBV11-2 combines with J gene TRBJ1-3; D may be TRBD1 (5 bases). This CDR3 comprises 17 residues. Looked up from germline, CDR1 is SGHAT and CDR2 is FQNNGV. Trimming removed 0 bases at V and 0 bases at J, with 12 bases between. CDR3 loop: CASSLDRWGSSGNTIYF. In nucleotides, the CDR3 is TGTGCCAGCAGCTTAGATCGCTGGGGGAGCTCTGGAAACACCATATATTTT.

The chain carries TRBV6-6 and TRBJ2-5, with 8 positions matching TRBD1. V lost 6 bases, J lost 5 bases, and 5 bases stayed unmatched. The V gene's germline CDR1 is MNHNY and CDR2 SVGAGI (reference sequence). The CDR3 sequence is 13 residues long. DNA for the CDR3: TGTGCCAGCAGGACAGGGGCGGGGGAGACCCAGTACTTC. This gives the protein CASRTGAGETQYF.

This clone showed up just once. The V gene is TRBV11-2, the J gene TRBJ2-2, with 13 bases lining up with TRBD2. Germline CDR1 reads SGHAT; CDR2 reads FQNNGV. The CDR3 contains 16 residues. With 1 base clipped from V and 9 bases from J, the junction kept 5 bases outside the gene matches. The DNA of the CDR3 is TGTGCCAGCAGCTTAGTTGGACTAGCGGGAGCCAGGGAGCTGTTTTTT. This codes for CASSLVGLAGARELFF. Full variable domain (missing parts from reference TRBV11-2 and TRBJ2-2): EAGVAQSPRYKIIEKRQSVAFWCNPISGHATLYWYQQILGQGPKLLIQFQNNGVVDDSQLPKDRFSAERLKGVDSTLKIQPAKLEDSAVYLCASSLVGLAGARELFFGEGSRLTVL.

This sequence joins TRBV2 and TRBJ2-4; D not resolved. The CDR3 covers 16 residues. The germline V and J ends were trimmed by 1 base and 0 bases, with 10 bases remaining between them. CDR1 SNHLY and CDR2 FYNNEI come from the germline V gene. The CDR3 sequence is CASSEVKGLAKNIQYF. The CDR3 bases are TGTGCCAGCAGTGAAGTAAAGGGATTAGCCAAAAACATTCAGTACTTC.